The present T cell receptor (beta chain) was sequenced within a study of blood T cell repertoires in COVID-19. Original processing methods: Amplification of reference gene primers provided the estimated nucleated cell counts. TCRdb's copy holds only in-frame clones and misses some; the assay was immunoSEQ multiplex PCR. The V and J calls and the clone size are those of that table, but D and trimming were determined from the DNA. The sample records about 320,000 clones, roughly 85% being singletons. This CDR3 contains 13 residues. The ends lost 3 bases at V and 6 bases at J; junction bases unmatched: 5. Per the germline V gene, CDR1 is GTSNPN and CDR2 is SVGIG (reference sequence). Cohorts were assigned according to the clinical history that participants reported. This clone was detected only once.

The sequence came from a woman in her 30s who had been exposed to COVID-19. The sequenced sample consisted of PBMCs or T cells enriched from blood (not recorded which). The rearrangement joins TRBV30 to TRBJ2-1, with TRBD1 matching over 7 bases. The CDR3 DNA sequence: TGTGCCTGGAGCGCCGACAGGGTCAATGAGCAGTTCTTC. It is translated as CAWSADRVNEQFF.